This entry concerns a single TCR beta chain. Its antigen remains undetermined. Base qualities are missing; no much larger clone stands one base away. The sample originates from a study of blood T cell repertoires in COVID-19 (dated by TCRdb to 2020 to 2021). In terms of the full investigation: Samples covering the acute and convalescent phases of COVID-19 were provided by collaborators in the United States, Italy and Spain. A freely available public database, intended as a resource for researchers studying the immune response to SARS-CoV-2, is where the repertoires were released. The samples were drawn from the first 160 participants of the ongoing ImmuneRACE study and from some 1,300 subjects provided by 6 global collaborators. The prospective study material was composed of cDNA or gDNA derived from T cells, B-cell-depleted T cells, or PBMCs. Where HLA class I and class II types were available, the types were taken from metadata supplied by the sample provider, not from assay-based typing. Sample metadata almost always included a de-identified subject ID, COVID-19 status, age in years and sex. The dataset comprised deeply sampled blood TCRbeta repertoires from subjects exposed to, actively infected with, or recovered from COVID-19.

The immunoSEQ Assay, a bias-controlled multiplex PCR, was used to amplify TCRbeta CDR3 regions from genomic DNA. Under the source paper's analysis protocol: Nucleated cell counts per sample were estimated from amplification of reference gene primers within the assay. To quantify the absolute abundance of each unique TCRbeta CDR3 rearrangement, sequence reads were collapsed and filtered. For each sample, productive Simpson clonality was calculated as the square root of Simpson's diversity index across productive rearrangements. TCRdb's version of the immuneACCESS table is confined to in-frame rearrangements and falls short of the full clone set. An unresolved V gene accounts for under half of the shortfall where checked; the remainder is of unknown origin. The V and J calls and the clone size are those of that table, but D and trimming were determined from the DNA. In this sample the table shows around 77,000 clones, around nine tenths of which occur a single time. Roughly 15% of the sample lies in the top ten.

Collaborating institutions collected whole blood in K2EDTA tubes following their own protocols. Collaborator samples were shipped for TCRbeta analysis as frozen whole blood, isolated PBMCs, or DNA extracted from either sample type. Overall study results and their limits: The amount of clinical and demographic metadata varied by source and participant and was provided uncurated.

The CDR3 starts with the cysteine, ends with the phenylalanine, and has 17 residues. The read is trimmed to its CDR3 DNA, 51 bases read in frame from base 1. Trimmed from V: 3 bases; trimmed from J: 2 bases; junction bases lacking a gene match: 12. Looking up the germline V gene yields CDR1 SGDLS and CDR2 YYNGEE. Specimen: peripheral blood. The sequence joins TRBV9 to TRBJ2-7; a stretch of 9 junction bases matches TRBD1. The TCR sequence derives from an elderly woman with active or convalescent COVID-19. CDR3 region: CASSARDRVSTAYEQYF. The DNA reads TGTGCCAGCAGCGCGCGGGACAGGGTTAGCACGGCCTACGAGCAGTACTTC.